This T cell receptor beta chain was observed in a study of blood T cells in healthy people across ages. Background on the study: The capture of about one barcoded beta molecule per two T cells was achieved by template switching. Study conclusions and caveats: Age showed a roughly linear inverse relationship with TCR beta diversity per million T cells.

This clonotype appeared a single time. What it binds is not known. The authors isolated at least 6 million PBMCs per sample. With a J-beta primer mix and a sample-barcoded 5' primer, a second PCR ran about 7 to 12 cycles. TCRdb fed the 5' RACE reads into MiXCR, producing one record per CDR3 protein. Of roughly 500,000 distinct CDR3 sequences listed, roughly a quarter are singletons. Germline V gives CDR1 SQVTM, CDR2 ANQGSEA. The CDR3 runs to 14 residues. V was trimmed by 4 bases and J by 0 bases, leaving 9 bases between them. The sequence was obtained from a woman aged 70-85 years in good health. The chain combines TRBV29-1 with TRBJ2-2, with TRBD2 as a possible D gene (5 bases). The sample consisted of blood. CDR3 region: CSVGRTSNTGELFF. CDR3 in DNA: TGCAGCGTTGGTAGGACTTCGAACACCGGGGAGCTGTTTTTT.